Reported below is one T cell receptor beta chain. This clone was counted between two and nine times. This receptor's antigen is unknown. Base quality data are lacking; no much larger clone is found one base away. The entire amount of isolated RNA was reverse transcribed using the High Capacity cDNA Reverse Transcription Kit, so the sequenced TCRB transcripts were expressed ones. Deep immunoSEQ sequencing was performed on naive, central memory and regulatory T cell samples, with an average of around 3.4 million total reads per sample. Sorted cells were lysed in RLT buffer, and RNA was extracted using DNase-treated RNeasy Micro or Mini kits according to cell number. To prevent cross-contamination, every cell subset was processed on its own, while patient and healthy donor samples were processed together. The immunoSEQ multiplex PCR was used to amplify TCRB sequences from cDNA, yielding 87-bp fragments that span the CDR3 region. Sequencing of the amplicons was done on the Illumina HiSeq platform. For the original study's pipeline: PCR bias was corrected computationally using synthetic template baselines, and reads within Hamming distance 2 were collapsed, with unmergeable singletons discarded. By aligning reads against IMGT, V, D and J genes, CDR3 length, and insertions or deletions at six rearrangement sites were assigned. Within each subset, clonotype counts were normalized to sorted cell number, after which true diversity and Gini coefficients were computed with the tcR R package. The overlap coefficient, calculated on TCRB nucleotide sequences, was used to measure repertoire sharing. Out-of-frame TCRB sequences from naive cells were analyzed to stand in for the pre-selection repertoire. TCRdb took this table from immuneACCESS and kept in-frame rearrangements with V and J called. Such tables lack part of the clones; where checked against another copy, unresolved V genes explain under half of the gap, and the rest is unexplained. Clonal size and the V and J genes are those of that table, whereas D and trimming came from the DNA. This sample comprises about 340,000 clones, around an eighth of them detected only once. In total, the top ten clones hold approximately 0.016% of the sample.

The data originate from a study of beta chain features in type 1 diabetes listed by TCRdb under 2018. Study-level background: Patients and healthy donors did not differ in mean age, gender distribution, total cell number or subset yield. In the study, TCRB repertoires of sorted circulating CD4+ T cell subsets from recently diagnosed type 1 diabetes patients were compared with those of matched healthy donors. A total of some 100,000,000 sorted cells were examined across all samples, and a strong correlation was observed between cell number per subset and RNA yield. Regulatory and stem cell-like memory subsets were obtained from only 8 patients and roughly eight healthy donors, while naive and central memory subsets were obtained from all 30 or so donors. Broad study findings and their caveats: At VDJ recombination sites, type 1 diabetes patients had fewer insertions and more deleted nucleotides, which implies abnormalities in thymic rearrangement. In all four CD4+ subsets, TCRB CDR3 length was moderately but significantly shorter in type 1 diabetes patients. HLA sub-analyses involved small numbers of individuals, so any influence of HLA type on TCRB rearrangement remained unresolved. PCR may preferentially amplify shorter templates, but because patient and control samples were amplified and corrected together, any resulting skew would affect both groups equally. Naive, central memory and regulatory TCRB repertoires appeared to be more similar among patients than among healthy donors. Because cDNA rather than genomic DNA was sequenced, highly expressing activated cells could have been over-represented, although no difference in activation and CD3 levels was found between groups.

A single peripheral blood draw of around 100 mL on average was collected from each donor into heparinised tubes. A BD FACSAria II was used to sort naive, central memory, regulatory and stem cell-like memory CD4+ T cells with a panel that included CD45RO, CCR7, CD25, CD127, CD95 and CD27. Purity was above 98% for every sorted population. PBMCs were separated immediately by Lymphoprep density gradient centrifugation and were stained directly, without being cultured. To minimize batch effects, samples were stained and sorted in pairs, one healthy donor with one patient per experiment. This TCR came from a woman between 18 and 29 years old with type 1 diabetes. The specimen sequenced was naive CD4+ T cells from blood. The cell subset or site label on this specimen signifies: true naive CD4+ T cells.

The CDR3 loop reads CASSLLRGSPGGYTF. In nucleotide form, the sequence is TGTGCCAGCAGCTTGTTAAGGGGCTCCCCAGGCGGCTACACCTTC. The chain employs TRBV5-6 and TRBJ1-2, and TRBD1 may be the D gene, going by 5 matching bases. V lost 1 base and J lost 8 bases; the stretch between them is 18 bases long. CDR1 and CDR2 are drawn from the germline V gene: SGHDT, YYEEEE. Measured from the cysteine to the phenylalanine, the CDR3 is 15 residues long. The retained sequence is limited to the CDR3, 45 bases, with the frame set at the first base.